One and the same sample provided the 25 T cell receptor gamma chains below, sequenced in a study of gammadelta T cells in human blood (dated by TCRdb to the early 2020s). Preparation of the library involved RT-PCR. The reads were generated on an Illumina MiSeq. TCRdb reprocessed the public reads with the caller CATT; rows with the same DNA were merged afterwards. The sample includes approximately 100 gamma-chain clones, with around 60% observed a single time. Around 97% of the sample is taken by the ten largest. Sequencing input: Vgamma9Vdelta2 gamma-delta T cells from fetal blood. These receptors were obtained from a human fetus.

Concerning this clone: TCRdb lists the protein of a much larger clone for this DNA, which differs at residue 6, so this is likely a read error; the protein given here is translated from the DNA itself. The genes are TRGV9 and TRGJP. This CDR3 has 17 amino acids. V lost 2 bases to trimming and J lost 3 bases; unmatched junction nucleotides: 4. The germline V gene has CDR1 GITISATS and CDR2 ISYDGTV (reference sequence). DNA for the CDR3: TGTGCCTTGTGGGAGGCTGAGCAAGAGTTGGGCAAAAAAATCAAGGTATTT. Protein sequence: CALWEAEQELGKKIKVF.

In regard to this clone: This likely traces to a read error, being one base from a far larger clone. The V call is TRGV9, the J call TRGJP. With 2 bases clipped from V and 5 bases from J, the junction kept 0 bases outside the gene matches. CDR1 and CDR2 from the germline V gene are GITISATS and ISYDGTV (reference sequence). CDR3 length equals 15 residues. In nucleotides, the CDR3 is TGTGCCTTGTGGGAGGAAGAGTTGGGCAAAAAAATCAAGGTATTT. This encodes CALWEEELGKKIKVF.

This clone was detected a few times. The amino acid sequence in TCRdb belongs to a much larger clone and departs from this DNA's translation at residue 13, likely a sequencing read error; the sequence shown is translated from the DNA. V gene TRGV9 combines with J gene TRGJP. Germline V gene data show CDR1 as GITISATS and CDR2 as ISYDGTV (reference sequence). The CDR3 runs 16 residues. CDR3 amino acids: CALWEVQELGKKNKVF. CDR3 in DNA: TGTGCCTTGTGGGAGGTGCAAGAGTTGGGCAAAAAAAACAAGGTATTT.

As regards this clone: A read error is likely here: a far larger clone is one base away. The chain couples TRGV10 to TRGJ1 or TRGJ2. TRGV10 is sorted into the ORF group, with uncertain function. This CDR3 comprises 12 residues. V lost 10 bases to trimming and J lost 2 bases; unmatched junction nucleotides: 6. CDR3 sequence reads: CAALDYYYKKLF. The CDR3 DNA is TGTGCTGCGTTGGATTATTATTATAAGAAACTCTTT.

This clone has a single count. A single base is all that separates this from a far larger clone, so a read error is likely. Other DNA sequences in the same sample also yield this CDR3. The genes are TRGV9 and TRGJP. The germline V gene has CDR1 GITISATS and CDR2 ISYDGTV (reference sequence). The CDR3 totals 15 residues. CDR3 sequence reads: CALWEVELGKKIKVF. The CDR3, as DNA: TGTGCCTTGTGGGAGGTAGAGTTGGGTAAAAAAATCAAGGTATTT.

About this clone: TCRdb's protein for this DNA is that of a much larger clone and differs from the translation at residue 5, likely a read error; the protein shown is the DNA translation. This chain connects TRGV9 to TRGJP. The trim removed 5 bases at V and 4 bases at J, leaving 5 bases unmatched. Germline assignment: CDR1 GITISATS and CDR2 ISYDGTV (reference sequence). The CDR3 is made up of 16 amino acids. The CDR3 nucleotides are TGTGCCTTGTGGGTGGCTCAAGAGTTGGGCAAAAAAATCAAGGTATTT. Translation gives CALWVAQELGKKIKVF.

This clone turned up a few times. A read error likely explains why the TCRdb protein, taken from a much larger clone, differs from this DNA's translation at residue 5; the protein shown is translated from the DNA. This chain connects TRGV9 to TRGJP. Germline V CDR1 and CDR2: GITISATS, ISYDGTV (reference sequence). The CDR3 runs to 16 residues. The junction had 3 bases not matched to a gene; V was cut back by 4 bases and J by 3 bases. The CDR3, as DNA: TGTGCCTTGTGGGATGTGCAAGAGTTGGGCAAAAAAATCAAGGTATTT. The encoded protein is CALWDVQELGKKIKVF.

A word on this clone: Only one base separates this from a far larger clonotype, so it likely reflects a read error. V usage is TRGV10 and J usage is TRGJP1. TRGV10 is an ORF for which the function is uncertain. The CDR3 length is 14 residues. CDR3 residues: CAAWDYTTVWFKIF. CDR3 nucleotides: TGTGCTGCGTGGGATTATACCACTGTTTGGTTCAAGATATTT.

This clone was detected a few times. TCRdb's protein for this DNA is that of a much larger clone and differs from the translation at residue 9, likely a read error; the protein shown is the DNA translation. The V call is TRGV9, the J call TRGJP. Germline V gene sequence: CDR1 GITISATS, CDR2 ISYDGTV (reference sequence). The CDR3 is 16 amino acids. CDR3 amino acids: CALWEVQEFGKKIKVF. CDR3 in DNA: TGTGCCTTGTGGGAGGTGCAAGAGTTTGGCAAAAAAATCAAGGTATTT.

This clone is labeled as hyperexpanded (1% or more). At the DNA level, this CDR3 is encoded by other sequences in the same sample as well. V and J are TRGV10 and TRGJP1. TRGV10 is recorded as an ORF, its role being uncertain. Losses at the gene ends were 8 bases for V and 0 bases for J; bases not matched to a gene: 1. The CDR3 is 13 residues long. Here the CDR3 DNA reads TGTGCTGCGTGGGATACCACTGGTTGGTTCAAGATATTT. Residues: CAAWDTTGWFKIF.

A note on this clone: Only one base separates this from a far larger clonotype, so it likely reflects a read error. The V call is TRGV10, the J call TRGJP1. TRGV10 belongs to the ORF category, with a function that is uncertain. CDR3 size: 13 residues. In DNA, the CDR3 is TGTGCTGTGTGGGATACCACTGGTTGGTTCAAGATATTT. Translated: CAVWDTTGWFKIF.

With respect to this clone: A far larger clone is one nucleotide away, so this likely arose from a read error. V usage is TRGV9 and J usage is TRGJP. Germline assignment: CDR1 GITISATS and CDR2 ISYDGTV (reference sequence). The CDR3 consists of 15 residues. The CDR3 here is CALWEVQLGKKIRVF. For the CDR3, the DNA is TGTGCCTTGTGGGAGGTGCAGTTGGGCAAAAAAATCAGGGTATTT.

As concerns this clone: The TCRdb protein, from a much larger clone, departs from this DNA's translation at residue 11, likely by read error; the protein shown derives from the DNA. The chain is built from TRGV9 and TRGJP. Germline loops: CDR1 GITISATS, CDR2 ISYDGTV (reference sequence). The CDR3 sequence is 16 residues long. This CDR3 is CALWEAQELGRKIKVF. DNA for the CDR3: TGTGCCTTGTGGGAGGCTCAAGAGTTGGGCAGAAAAATCAAGGTATTT.

As for this clone: This probably arose from a read error, given a far larger clone one base away. The chain joins TRGV9 to TRGJP. Germline V gene data show CDR1 as GITISATS and CDR2 as ISYDGTV (reference sequence). This CDR3 spans 17 amino acids. CDR3 coding DNA: TGTGCCTTGTGGGAGTCTGAGCAAGAGTTGGACAAAAAAATCAAGGTATTT. It is translated as CALWESEQELDKKIKVF.

In the case of this clone: It is likely a read error: a sequence one base away is far more abundant. In the same sample, other DNA sequences code for this CDR3. The chain carries TRGV9 and TRGJP. The CDR3 is made up of 17 amino acids. Germline assignment: CDR1 GITISATS and CDR2 ISYDGTV (reference sequence). J lost 3 bases, V lost 3 bases, and 5 bases had no gene match. CDR3 in amino acids: CALWESEQELGKKIKVF. Here the CDR3 DNA reads TGTGCCTTGTGGGAGTCCGAGCAAGAGTTGGGCAAAAAAATCAAGGTATTT.

In the case of this clone: TCRdb has a much larger clone's protein, which differs at residue 7 from the translation of this DNA, likely because of a read error; what is shown is the protein translated from the DNA. The rearrangement links TRGV9 to TRGJP. Trimming cost V 2 bases and J 6 bases; bases outside gene matches: 4. The CDR3 is made up of 16 amino acids. Germline V gene data show CDR1 as GITISATS and CDR2 as ISYDGTV (reference sequence). CDR3 residues: CALWEALELGKKIKVF. CDR3 nucleotides: TGTGCCTTGTGGGAGGCTCTAGAGTTGGGCAAAAAAATCAAGGTATTT.

This clone was seen only a few times. The protein given by TCRdb reflects a much larger clone and differs at residue 5 from this DNA's translation, likely from a read error; the protein shown is the DNA's translation. V gene TRGV9 combines with J gene TRGJP. The CDR3 consists of 16 residues. Germline assignment: CDR1 GITISATS and CDR2 ISYDGTV (reference sequence). CDR3 DNA sequence: TGTGCCTTGTGGGGGGTGCAAGAGTTGGGCAAAAAAATCAAGGTATTT. Translation gives CALWGVQELGKKIKVF.

With regard to this clone: A far larger clone is only one base removed, so a read error is likely. The chain joins TRGV9 to TRGJP. Germline V lookup: CDR1 GITISATS, CDR2 ISYDGTV (reference sequence). The CDR3 covers 17 residues. The CDR3 nucleotides are TGTGCCTCGTGGGAGTCTGAGCAAGAGTTGGGCAAAAAAATCAAGGTATTT. The encoded protein is CASWESEQELGKKIKVF.

Note on this clone: A read error is the likely source, as a far larger clone sits one nucleotide away. The chain is built from TRGV9 and TRGJP. The germline V gene has CDR1 GITISATS and CDR2 ISYDGTV (reference sequence). The CDR3 runs 16 residues. CDR3 loop: CALWEVQELDKKIKVF. CDR3 bases: TGTGCCTTGTGGGAGGTGCAAGAGTTGGACAAAAAAATCAAGGTATTT.

This clone is hyperexpanded (1% or more) within its sample. This sample also contains other DNA sequences that code for the same CDR3. The chain couples TRGV9 to TRGJP. This CDR3 comprises 16 residues. Germline V gene sequence: CDR1 GITISATS, CDR2 ISYDGTV (reference sequence). V shed 3 bases, J shed 3 bases, and the junction held 2 bases outside the gene matches. The CDR3 sequence is CALWEPQELGKKIKVF. Written as DNA, the CDR3 is TGTGCCTTGTGGGAGCCGCAAGAGTTGGGCAAAAAAATCAAGGTATTT.

Comments on this clone: This likely stems from a read error, as it lies one base from a far larger clone. This specimen includes other DNA sequences encoding the same CDR3. The V call is TRGV2, the J call TRGJP2. CDR3 size: 14 residues. Germline CDR1 is EGSNGY and CDR2 is YDSYNSKV. CDR3: CATWDGCGDWIKTF. CDR3 DNA sequence: TGTGCCACCTGGGACGGGTGTGGTGATTGGATCAAGACGTTC.

Points on this clone: TCRdb pairs this DNA with a much larger clone's protein that differs at residue 12, likely a read error; the protein shown was translated from the DNA. The rearrangement links TRGV9 to TRGJP. CDR1 and CDR2 from the germline V gene are GITISATS and ISYDGTV (reference sequence). This CDR3 is built from 16 residues. Here the CDR3 reads CALWEAQELGKRIKVF. CDR3 sequence (DNA): TGTGCCTTGTGGGAGGCTCAAGAGTTGGGCAAAAGAATCAAGGTATTT.

As to this clone: TCRdb's listed protein matches a much larger clone and diverges from this DNA's translation at residue 5, likely through a read error; the protein shown comes from the DNA. V and J are TRGV9 and TRGJP. CDR3 length equals 17 residues. The germline gives CDR1 GITISATS, CDR2 ISYDGTV (reference sequence). The trim removed 4 bases at V and 3 bases at J, leaving 6 bases unmatched. CDR3 nucleotide sequence: TGTGCCTTGTGGGATTCTGAGCAAGAGTTGGGCAAAAAAATCAAGGTATTT. It codes for CALWDSEQELGKKIKVF.

This clone was counted a single time. Since a far larger clone is one base different, this is likely a read error. The chain couples TRGV10 to TRGJP1. TRGV10 is an open reading frame, and its role is uncertain. CDR3 size: 13 residues. Written as DNA, the CDR3 is TGTGCTGCGTGGGATACCACTGGTTGGTTCGAGATATTT. Translating gives CAAWDTTGWFEIF.

As for this clone: TCRdb shows a much larger clone's protein in place of this DNA's translation, and the two differ at residue 4, likely through a read error; the protein shown is translated from the DNA. The chain has TRGV9 and TRGJP. The CDR3 extends over 16 amino acids. Germline CDR1 and CDR2: GITISATS and ISYDGTV (reference sequence). The CDR3 DNA follows: TGTGCCTTGTTGGAGGTGCTTGAGTTGGGCAAAAAAATCAAGGTATTT. It encodes CALLEVLELGKKIKVF.